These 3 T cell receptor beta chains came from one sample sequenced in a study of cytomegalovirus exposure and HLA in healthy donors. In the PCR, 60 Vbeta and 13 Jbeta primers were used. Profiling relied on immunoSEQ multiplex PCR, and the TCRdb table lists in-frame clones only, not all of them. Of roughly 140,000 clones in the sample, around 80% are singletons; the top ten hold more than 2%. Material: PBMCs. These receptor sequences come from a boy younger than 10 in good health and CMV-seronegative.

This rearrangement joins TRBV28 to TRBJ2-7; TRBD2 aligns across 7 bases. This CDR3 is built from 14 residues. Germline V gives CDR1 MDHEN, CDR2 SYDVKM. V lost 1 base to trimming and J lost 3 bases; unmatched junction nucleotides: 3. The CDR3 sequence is CASSLSPSGYEQYF. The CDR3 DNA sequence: TGTGCCAGCAGTTTATCCCCTAGCGGCTACGAGCAGTACTTC.

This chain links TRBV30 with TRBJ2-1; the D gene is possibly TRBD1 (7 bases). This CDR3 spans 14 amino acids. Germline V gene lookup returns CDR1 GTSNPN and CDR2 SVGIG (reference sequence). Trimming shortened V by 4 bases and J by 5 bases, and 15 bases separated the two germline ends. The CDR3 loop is CAWTRGTANNEQFF. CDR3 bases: TGTGCCTGGACCCGCGGGACAGCTAACAATGAGCAGTTCTTC.

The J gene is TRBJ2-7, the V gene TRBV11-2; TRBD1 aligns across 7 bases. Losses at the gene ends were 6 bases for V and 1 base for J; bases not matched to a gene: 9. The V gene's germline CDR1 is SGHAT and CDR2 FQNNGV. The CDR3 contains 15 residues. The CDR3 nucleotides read TGTGCCAGCAGTCAGGACAGGAGACCTTCCTACGAGCAGTACTTC. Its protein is CASSQDRRPSYEQYF. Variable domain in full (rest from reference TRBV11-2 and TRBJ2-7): EAGVAQSPRYKIIEKRQSVAFWCNPISGHATLYWYQQILGQGPKLLIQFQNNGVVDDSQLPKDRFSAERLKGVDSTLKIQPAKLEDSAVYLCASSQDRRPSYEQYFGPGTRLTVT.